This T cell receptor (beta chain) came from a study of blood T cell repertoires in COVID-19. About the research overall: The United States, Italy and Spain supplied acute and convalescent COVID-19 samples.

This clone turned up a few times. Trimming cost V 6 bases and J 1 base; bases outside gene matches: 7. Germline V lookup: CDR1 MRHNA, CDR2 SNTAGT. The CDR3 is 16 amino acids. Clones were read by immunoSEQ multiplex PCR, and TCRdb kept only the in-frame ones, dropping some. The sample includes over 300,000 clones, 85% to 90% of them seen just once. Cohorts were assigned according to the clinical history that participants reported. The receptor was derived from a woman aged 25 to 39 with acute COVID-19. Sequenced sample: PBMCs or T cells enriched from blood (not recorded which). The rearrangement uses TRBV6-4 and TRBJ2-2; 8 positions match TRBD2. The CDR3 spells CASRKLAGMNTGELFF. For the CDR3, the DNA is TGTGCCAGCAGGAAATTAGCGGGAATGAACACCGGGGAGCTGTTTTTT.